The 30 T cell receptor beta chains presented below share a single source sample, sequenced in a study of blood T cell repertoires in COVID-19. The protocol was immunoSEQ multiplex PCR, while the TCRdb copy is restricted to in-frame clones and leaves out a portion. The table shows a few hundred thousand clones, with about 88% occurring only once. Specimen: PBMCs or T cells enriched from blood (not recorded which). These receptors all stem from a woman between 18 and 29 years old who had been exposed to COVID-19.

The chain employs TRBV29-1 and TRBJ2-1; possibly TRBD2 for D (5 bases). This CDR3 comprises 14 residues. The germline gives CDR1 SQVTM, CDR2 ANQGSEA. V lost 0 bases and J lost 4, with 10 bases in between. CDR3 in amino acids: CSVEDRDKYNEQFF. As DNA, the CDR3 is TGCAGCGTTGAAGATCGGGATAAATACAATGAGCAGTTCTTC.

The genes are TRBV9 and TRBJ1-6; D ambiguous. The V end was cut by 3 bases, the J end by 0 bases, with 16 bases between. There are 18 residues in the CDR3. CDR1 is SGDLS and CDR2 is YYNGEE in the germline V gene. CDR3 sequence reads: CASSAEGESSSYNSPLHF. DNA for the CDR3: TGTGCCAGCAGCGCGGAGGGAGAATCTAGCTCCTATAATTCACCCCTCCACTTT. Looking up the rest from reference TRBV9 and TRBJ1-6 gives the full variable domain: DSGVTQTPKHLITATGQRVTLRCSPRSGDLSVYWYQQSLDQGLQFLIQYYNGEERAKGNILERFSAQQFPDLHSELNLSSLELGDSALYFCASSAEGESSSYNSPLHFGNGTRLTVT.

The rearrangement links TRBV6-5 to TRBJ2-7, with D uncertain. The CDR3 length is 13 residues. Germline CDR1 and CDR2: MNHEY and SVGAGI. Trimming shortened V by 6 bases and J by 2 bases, and 11 bases separated the two germline ends. CDR3 bases: TGTGCCAGCAGCCCCATGGGCGCCTACGAGCAGTACTTC. Translating gives CASSPMGAYEQYF.

The chain combines TRBV4-3 with TRBJ2-7, with a possible D match to TRBD1 (5 bases). The V end was cut by 3 bases, the J end by 2 bases, with 8 bases between. Germline V gene data show CDR1 as LGHNA and CDR2 as YSLEER. The CDR3 runs to 13 residues. The CDR3, as DNA: TGCGCCAGCAGCCAGGACACTCCCTACGAGCAGTACTTC. Translating it yields CASSQDTPYEQYF.

This chain links TRBV28 with TRBJ2-5; D remains ambiguous. V dropped 2 bases and J dropped 5 bases, with 12 bases sitting between them. The CDR3 covers 14 residues. CDR1 and CDR2 (germline): MDHEN, SYDVKM. CDR3 bases: TGTGCCAGCAGTTTAACCCGCCCGCGGGAGACCCAGTACTTC. Translating it yields CASSLTRPRETQYF. Full variable domain (rest looked up from reference TRBV28 and TRBJ2-5): DVKVTQSSRYLVKRTGEKVFLECVQDMDHENMFWYRQDPGLGLRLIYFSYDVKMKEKGDIPEGYSVSREKKERFSLILESASTNQTSMYLCASSLTRPRETQYFGPGTRLLVL.

This clone was observed a few times. The V call is TRBV6-6, the J call TRBJ1-5, with D perhaps TRBD1 (6 bases). CDR1 and CDR2 (germline): MNHNY, SVGAGI (reference sequence). The CDR3 runs to 20 residues. Trimming cost V 5 bases and J 0 bases, with 26 bases left between them. The CDR3 region is CASSQPAGRTADYSNQPQHF. The CDR3 DNA sequence: TGTGCCAGCAGTCAACCCGCCGGACGGACAGCGGATTATAGCAATCAGCCCCAGCATTTT.

The genes are TRBV30 and TRBJ2-1, with 7 positions matching TRBD1. The CDR3 is 11 residues long. Germline lookup yields CDR1 GTSNPN and CDR2 SVGIG (reference sequence). V shed 0 bases, J shed 15 bases, and the junction held 5 bases outside the gene matches. The CDR3 reads CAWSVGGGRFF. As DNA, the CDR3 is TGTGCCTGGAGTGTAGGGGGCGGACGGTTCTTC.

J is TRBJ2-1 and V is TRBV27, with 8 bases lining up with TRBD2. Germline lookup yields CDR1 MNHEY and CDR2 SMNVEV (reference sequence). Losses at the gene ends were 5 bases for V and 6 bases for J; bases not matched to a gene: 3. The CDR3 is made up of 13 amino acids. CDR3 DNA: TGTGCCAGCAGTGGGAGCGGGGGCAATGAGCAGTTCTTC. Amino acid sequence: CASSGSGGNEQFF.

In DNA form, the CDR3 reads TGTGCCAGCAGCTTAGTCCGGGGTGAAGAGACCCAGTACTTC. Translating gives CASSLVRGEETQYF. This sequence joins TRBV13 and TRBJ2-5; D perhaps matches TRBD2 (5 bases). This CDR3 is built from 14 residues. V was pared by 1 base and J by 3 bases, with 9 bases between. In germline, CDR1 is PRHDT, CDR2 FYEKMQ (reference sequence).

The genes are TRBV5-1 and TRBJ2-7, with D possibly matching TRBD1 (5 bases). The V and J ends lost 4 bases and 1 base respectively, with 15 bases between them. This CDR3 has 15 amino acids. Germline values: CDR1 SGHRS, CDR2 YFSETQ. The DNA of the CDR3 is TGCGCCAGCAGCAGACAGCCCTTTGGGTCCTACGAGCAGTACTTC. The encoded protein is CASSRQPFGSYEQYF.

The rearrangement uses TRBV10-1 and TRBJ2-7, with a possible D match to TRBD2 (6 bases). V gave up 6 bases and J gave up 6 bases, with 9 bases separating them. Germline-derived CDR1 and CDR2 are WNHNN and SYGVQD (reference sequence). CDR3 length equals 11 residues. The CDR3, as DNA: TGCGCCAGCAGCTCAGCGGGCGAGCAGTACTTC. It is translated as CASSSAGEQYF.

This clone was seen a single time. V usage is TRBV12-3 or TRBV12-4 and J usage is TRBJ2-3; D remains unclear. There are 13 residues in the CDR3. Trimming removed 6 bases at V and 4 bases at J, with 11 bases between. As DNA, the CDR3 is TGTGCCAGCAGCTACGGTCGAGCAGATACGCAGTATTTT. Translated, it gives CASSYGRADTQYF.

CDR3 amino acids: CASSEGRAQEQYF. The CDR3 nucleotides are TGTGCCAGCAGTGAAGGGCGAGCGCAAGAGCAGTACTTC. The chain combines TRBV2 with TRBJ2-7, with no clear D. CDR1 is SNHLY, CDR2 FYNNEI, per germline. V lost 1 base and J lost 7, with 11 bases in between. CDR3 length: 13 amino acids.

The J gene is TRBJ1-2, the V gene TRBV27; 10 nucleotides agree with TRBD1. Germline V gives CDR1 MNHEY, CDR2 SMNVEV (reference sequence). V gave up 10 bases and J gave up 4 bases; unmatched junction bases: 6. This CDR3 has 13 residues. The CDR3 is CATRTGGFYGYTF. CDR3 nucleotides: TGTGCCACCCGGACAGGGGGTTTCTATGGCTACACCTTC.

V usage is TRBV24-1 and J usage is TRBJ2-5; the D gene is possibly TRBD2 (5 bases). The germline V and J ends were trimmed by 3 bases and 5 bases, with 18 bases remaining between them. Germline assignment: CDR1 KGHDR and CDR2 SFDVKD. The CDR3 totals 16 residues. Here the CDR3 reads CATSDPRPGMRETQYF. CDR3 DNA: TGTGCCACCAGTGATCCTAGGCCGGGGATGAGGGAGACCCAGTACTTC.

The chain couples TRBV30 to TRBJ2-2; D may be TRBD1 (5 bases). Trimming took off 0 bases at V and 0 bases at J, with 11 bases between the two ends. The germline CDR1 and CDR2 sequences are GTSNPN and SVGIG (reference sequence). CDR3 length: 16 residues. CDR3 DNA sequence: TGTGCCTGGAGTGTAGGGGCTGACCCGAACACCGGGGAGCTGTTTTTT. Protein sequence: CAWSVGADPNTGELFF.

The CDR3 DNA reads as TGTGCCAGCAATATTTTGGCAGTGAATTCACCCCTCCACTTT. Translation: CASNILAVNSPLHF. The chain has TRBV3-1 (or the pseudogene TRBV3-2) and TRBJ1-6; no reliable D call. The CDR3 is 14 amino acids. Deletions cut 7 bases from V and 7 bases from J, with 14 bases between. Germline values: CDR1 LGHDT, CDR2 YNNKEL (reference sequence).

This clone has only one observation. CDR3: CASRGTHADSYEQYF. CDR3 sequence (DNA): TGTGCCAGTAGAGGGACTCACGCCGACTCCTACGAGCAGTACTTC. This chain joins TRBV19 and TRBJ2-7; tentative D call: TRBD2 (6 bases). The germline CDR1 and CDR2 sequences are LNHDA and SQIVND (reference sequence). V dropped 6 bases and J dropped 0 bases, with 15 bases sitting between them. This CDR3 spans 15 amino acids.

The chain uses TRBV7-9 and TRBJ1-2; D is possibly TRBD1 (6 bases). The CDR3 runs 15 residues. Germline CDR1 is SEHNR and CDR2 is FQNEAQ (reference sequence). V lost 5 bases and J 4 bases, leaving 17 bases between the germline ends. In nucleotides, the CDR3 is TGTGCCAGCAGCCCCGGGGACAATGGCCCCTATGGCTACACCTTC. As protein: CASSPGDNGPYGYTF.

The rearrangement uses TRBV28 and TRBJ2-3, with a tentative D call TRBD2 (6 bases). Per the germline V gene, CDR1 is MDHEN and CDR2 is SYDVKM. The length of the CDR3 is 16 residues. V lost 4 bases and J 0 bases, leaving 14 bases between the germline ends. CDR3 bases: TGTGCCAGCAGTTCCCTCCCGGGGGATAGCACAGATACGCAGTATTTT. This encodes CASSSLPGDSTDTQYF.

This clone was detected only a few times. This chain joins TRBV5-1 and TRBJ1-5; TRBD1 aligns across 8 bases. The CDR3 runs to 15 residues. The germline CDR1 and CDR2 sequences are SGHRS and YFSETQ. J was trimmed by 2 bases and V by 0 bases; bases with no gene match: 1. The CDR3 sequence is CASSLETGGNQPQHF. The CDR3 nucleotides read TGCGCCAGCAGCTTGGAGACAGGGGGCAATCAGCCCCAGCATTTT.

V usage is TRBV5-1 and J usage is TRBJ1-2, with 8 bases identical to TRBD1. Germline CDR1 reads SGHRS; CDR2 reads YFSETQ. The CDR3 covers 14 residues. V shed 4 bases, J shed 6 bases, and the junction held 8 bases outside the gene matches. Written as DNA, the CDR3 is TGCGCCAGCAGCACCCGACAGGGGTGGGATGGCTACACCTTC. The encoded protein is CASSTRQGWDGYTF. Drawing the rest from reference TRBV5-1 and TRBJ1-2, the complete variable domain is KAGVTQTPRYLIKTRGQQVTLSCSPISGHRSVSWYQQTPGQGLQFLFEYFSETQRNKGNFPGRFSGRQFSNSRSEMNVSTLELGDSALYLCASSTRQGWDGYTFGSGTRLTVV.

The DNA for the CDR3 is TGTGCCACCAGTGGGGGAACAGGGTACTTTGAGACCCAGTACTTC. Protein: CATSGGTGYFETQYF. This chain uses TRBV24-1 with TRBJ2-5; D possibly corresponds to TRBD1 (6 bases). From germline, CDR1 is KGHDR and CDR2 SFDVKD. The CDR3 sequence is 15 residues long. Trimming removed 5 bases at V and 5 bases at J, with 17 bases between.

This chain joins TRBV3-1 (or the pseudogene TRBV3-2) and TRBJ2-5, with D perhaps TRBD1 (5 bases). This CDR3 spans 14 amino acids. Germline V lookup: CDR1 LGHDT, CDR2 YNNKEL (reference sequence). The germline V and J ends were trimmed by 0 bases and 4 bases, with 9 bases remaining between them. CDR3: CASSQEGARETQYF. Written as DNA, the CDR3 is TGTGCCAGCAGCCAAGAAGGGGCTCGAGAGACCCAGTACTTC.

V is TRBV25-1 and J is TRBJ2-7; 11 positions match TRBD2. This CDR3 has 16 amino acids. CDR1 is MGHDK, CDR2 SYGVNS, per germline. V lost 2 bases, J lost 3 bases, and 6 bases stayed unmatched. For the CDR3, the DNA is TGTGCCAGCAGTGAACCCAGACTAGCGGGACTCTACGAGCAGTACTTC. This gives the protein CASSEPRLAGLYEQYF.

The rearrangement uses TRBV10-3 and TRBJ2-5; D might be TRBD1 (6 bases). CDR3 length: 17 residues. Deletions cut 4 bases from V and 0 bases from J, with 18 bases between. The germline V gene has CDR1 ENHRY and CDR2 SYGVKD. CDR3 DNA: TGTGCCATCAGTGGGTACCATTTAGGGGGAAACCAAGAGACCCAGTACTTC. Protein: CAISGYHLGGNQETQYF.

This chain connects TRBV25-1 to TRBJ2-7, with D perhaps matching TRBD1 (6 bases). The CDR3 has 14 residues. Trimming removed 9 bases at V and 0 bases at J, with 15 bases between. Germline lookup yields CDR1 MGHDK and CDR2 SYGVNS. The CDR3 DNA follows: TGTGCCAGTAGATCTAAGACAGGCTCCTACGAGCAGTACTTC. This codes for CASRSKTGSYEQYF.

This chain connects TRBV11-2 to TRBJ2-1, with 10 positions matching TRBD2. From germline, CDR1 is SGHAT and CDR2 FQNNGV. The CDR3 length is 15 residues. The trim removed 4 bases at V and 2 bases at J, leaving 2 bases unmatched. As DNA, the CDR3 is TGTGCCAGCAGCTATAGCGGGGGGCCCTACAATGAGCAGTTCTTC. This translates into CASSYSGGPYNEQFF.

Worth noting for this clone: The sample has other DNA sequences that encode this CDR3 too. The rearrangement uses TRBV28 and TRBJ2-1, with TRBD2 matching 7 bases. Germline values: CDR1 MDHEN, CDR2 SYDVKM. This CDR3 has 13 residues. V was clipped by 3 bases and J by 7 bases; unmatched bases: 3. This chain's CDR3 is CASSLTSPNEQFF. The CDR3 DNA follows: TGTGCCAGCAGTTTGACTAGCCCGAATGAGCAGTTCTTC.

The rearrangement links TRBV6-2 or TRBV6-3 to TRBJ1-5, with 7 bases lining up with TRBD1. The CDR3 contains 16 residues. From germline, CDR1 is MNHEY and CDR2 SVGEGT. Trimming took 6 bases from V and 0 from J; bases not matched to a gene: 8. The CDR3 sequence: CASSRDRAYSNQPQHF. Written as DNA, the CDR3 is TGTGCCAGCAGCAGGGACAGAGCCTATAGCAATCAGCCCCAGCATTTT.